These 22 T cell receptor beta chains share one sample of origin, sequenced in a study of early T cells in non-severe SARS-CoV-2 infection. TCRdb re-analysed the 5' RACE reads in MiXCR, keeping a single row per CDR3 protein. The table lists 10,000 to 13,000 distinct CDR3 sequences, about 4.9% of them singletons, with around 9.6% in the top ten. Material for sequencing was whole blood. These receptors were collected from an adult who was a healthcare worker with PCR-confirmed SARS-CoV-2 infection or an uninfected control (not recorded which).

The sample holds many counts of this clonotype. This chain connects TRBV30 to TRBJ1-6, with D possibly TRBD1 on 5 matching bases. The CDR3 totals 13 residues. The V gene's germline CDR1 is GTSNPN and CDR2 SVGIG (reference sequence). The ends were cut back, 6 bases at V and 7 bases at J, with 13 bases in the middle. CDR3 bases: TGTGCCTGCCGGGCGCCAGGGAATTCACCCCTCCACTTT. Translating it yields CACRAPGNSPLHF. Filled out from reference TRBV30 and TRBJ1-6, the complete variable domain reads SQTIHQWPATLVQPVGSPLSLECTVEGTSNPNLYWYRQAAGRGLQLLFYSVGIGQISSEVPQNLSASRPQDRQFILSSKKLLLSDSGFYLCACRAPGNSPLHFGNGTRLTVT.

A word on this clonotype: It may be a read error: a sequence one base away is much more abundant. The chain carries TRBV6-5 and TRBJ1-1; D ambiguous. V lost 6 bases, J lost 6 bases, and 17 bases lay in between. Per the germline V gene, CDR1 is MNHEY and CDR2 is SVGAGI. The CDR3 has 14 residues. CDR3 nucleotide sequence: TGTGCCAGCAGCCGCGGCGAACCCAACGCTGAAGCTTTCTTT. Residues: CASSRGEPNAEAFF.

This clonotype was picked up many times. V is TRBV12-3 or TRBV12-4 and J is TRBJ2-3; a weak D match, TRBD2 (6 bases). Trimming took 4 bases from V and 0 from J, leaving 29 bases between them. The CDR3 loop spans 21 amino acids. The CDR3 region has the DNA TGTGCCAGCAGTTCCCCGAGCGGAACGGGGGAGCTTTTGACTAGCACAGATACGCAGTATTTT. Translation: CASSSPSGTGELLTSTDTQYF.

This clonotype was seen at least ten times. The CDR3, as DNA: TGCAGCGTCGCCCCTCCCCTCACAGATACGCAGTATTTT. This sequence encodes CSVAPPLTDTQYF. The chain couples TRBV29-1 to TRBJ2-3; D not resolved. Germline V lookup: CDR1 SQVTM, CDR2 ANQGSEA. V dropped 6 bases and J dropped 2 bases, with 12 bases sitting between them. The CDR3 runs to 13 residues.

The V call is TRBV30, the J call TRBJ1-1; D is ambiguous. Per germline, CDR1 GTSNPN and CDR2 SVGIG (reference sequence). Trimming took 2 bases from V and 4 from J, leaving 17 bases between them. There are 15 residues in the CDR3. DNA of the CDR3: TGTGCCTGGAGTCCTCAACAGCCGTGGGTCACTGAAGCTTTCTTT. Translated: CAWSPQQPWVTEAFF.

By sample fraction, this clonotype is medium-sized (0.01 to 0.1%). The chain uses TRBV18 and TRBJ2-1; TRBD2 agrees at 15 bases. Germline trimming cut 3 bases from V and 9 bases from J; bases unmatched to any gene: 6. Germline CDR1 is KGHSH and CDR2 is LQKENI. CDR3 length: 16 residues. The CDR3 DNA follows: TGTGCCAGCTCACCGGGACTAGCGGGGGGTATCGGTGAGCAGTTCTTC. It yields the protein CASSPGLAGGIGEQFF.

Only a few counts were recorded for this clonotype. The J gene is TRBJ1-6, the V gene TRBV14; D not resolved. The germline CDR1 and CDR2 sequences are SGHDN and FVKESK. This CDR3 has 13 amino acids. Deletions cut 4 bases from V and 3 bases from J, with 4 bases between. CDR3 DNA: TGTGCCAGCAGCCCCCTCTATAATTCACCCCTCCACTTT. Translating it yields CASSPLYNSPLHF.

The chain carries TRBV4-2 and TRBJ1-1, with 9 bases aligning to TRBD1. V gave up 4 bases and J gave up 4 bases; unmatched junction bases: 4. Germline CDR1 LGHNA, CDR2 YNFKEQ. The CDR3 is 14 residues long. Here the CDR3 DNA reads TGTGCCAGCAGCCCACGGGACAGGGCCACTGAAGCTTTCTTT. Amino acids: CASSPRDRATEAFF.

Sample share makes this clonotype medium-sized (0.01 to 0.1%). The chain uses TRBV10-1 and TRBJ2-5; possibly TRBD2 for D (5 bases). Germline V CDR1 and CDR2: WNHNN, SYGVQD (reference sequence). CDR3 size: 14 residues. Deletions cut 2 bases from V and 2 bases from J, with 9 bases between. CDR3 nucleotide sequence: TGCGCCAGCAGTGAGGCCGGGGATCAAGAGACCCAGTACTTC. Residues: CASSEAGDQETQYF.

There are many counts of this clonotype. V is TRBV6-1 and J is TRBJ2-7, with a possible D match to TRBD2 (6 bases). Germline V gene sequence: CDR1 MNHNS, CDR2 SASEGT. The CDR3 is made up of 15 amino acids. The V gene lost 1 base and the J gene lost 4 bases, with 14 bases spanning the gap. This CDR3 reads CASSEGGRGYYEQYF. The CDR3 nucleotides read TGTGCCAGCAGTGAAGGAGGACGGGGGTATTACGAGCAGTACTTC.

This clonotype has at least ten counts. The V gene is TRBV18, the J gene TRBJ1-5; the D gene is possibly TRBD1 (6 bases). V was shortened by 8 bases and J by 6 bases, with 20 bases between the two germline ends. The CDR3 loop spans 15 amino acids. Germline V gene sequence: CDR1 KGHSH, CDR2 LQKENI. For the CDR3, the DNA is TGTGCCAGCGCCCTTGCAGGGGATGCTGGTCAGCCCCAGCATTTT. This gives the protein CASALAGDAGQPQHF. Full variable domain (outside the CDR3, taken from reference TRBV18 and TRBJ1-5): NAGVMQNPRHLVRRRGQEARLRCSPMKGHSHVYWYRQLPEEGLKFMVYLQKENIIDESGMPKERFSAEFPKEGPSILRIQQVVRGDSAAYFCASALAGDAGQPQHFGDGTRLSIL.

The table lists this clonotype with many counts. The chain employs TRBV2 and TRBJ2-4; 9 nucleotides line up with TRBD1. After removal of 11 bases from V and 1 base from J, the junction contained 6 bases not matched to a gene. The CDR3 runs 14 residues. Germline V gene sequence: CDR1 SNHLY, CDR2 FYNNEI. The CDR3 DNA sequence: TGTGCCGGGACAGGGTGGGACGCCAAAAACATTCAGTACTTC. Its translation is CAGTGWDAKNIQYF.

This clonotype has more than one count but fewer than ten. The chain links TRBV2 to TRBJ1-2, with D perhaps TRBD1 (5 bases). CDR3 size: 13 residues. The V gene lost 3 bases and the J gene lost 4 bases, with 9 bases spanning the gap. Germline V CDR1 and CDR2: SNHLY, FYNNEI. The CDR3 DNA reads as TGTGCCAGCAGTGAGGACATGAGCTATGGCTACACCTTC. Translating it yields CASSEDMSYGYTF.

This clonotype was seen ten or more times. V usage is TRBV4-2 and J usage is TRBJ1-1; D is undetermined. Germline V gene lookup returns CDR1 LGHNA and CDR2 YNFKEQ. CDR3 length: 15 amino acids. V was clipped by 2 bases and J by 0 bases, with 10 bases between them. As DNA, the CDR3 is TGTGCCAGCAGCCAATCCGGACGAATGAACACTGAAGCTTTCTTT. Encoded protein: CASSQSGRMNTEAFF.

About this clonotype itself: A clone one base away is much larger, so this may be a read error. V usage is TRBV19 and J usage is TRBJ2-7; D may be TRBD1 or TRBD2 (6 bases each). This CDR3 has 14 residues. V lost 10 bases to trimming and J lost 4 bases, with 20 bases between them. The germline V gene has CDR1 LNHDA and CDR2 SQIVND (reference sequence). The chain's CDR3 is CATSKVGGGYEQYF. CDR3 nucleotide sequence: TGTGCCACCTCCAAAGTGGGGGGCGGGTACGAGCAGTACTTC.

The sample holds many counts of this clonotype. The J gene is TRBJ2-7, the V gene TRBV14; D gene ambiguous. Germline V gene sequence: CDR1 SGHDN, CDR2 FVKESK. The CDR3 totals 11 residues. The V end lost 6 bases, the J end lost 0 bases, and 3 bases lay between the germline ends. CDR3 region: CASSYSYEQYF. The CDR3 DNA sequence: TGTGCCAGCAGTTACTCCTACGAGCAGTACTTC.

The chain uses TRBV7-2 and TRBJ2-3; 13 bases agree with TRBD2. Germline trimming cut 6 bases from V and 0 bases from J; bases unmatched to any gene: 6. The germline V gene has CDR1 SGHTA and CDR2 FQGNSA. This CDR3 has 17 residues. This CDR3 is CASRRTSGGESTDTQYF. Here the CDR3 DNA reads TGTGCCAGCAGAAGGACTAGCGGGGGCGAAAGCACAGATACGCAGTATTTT.

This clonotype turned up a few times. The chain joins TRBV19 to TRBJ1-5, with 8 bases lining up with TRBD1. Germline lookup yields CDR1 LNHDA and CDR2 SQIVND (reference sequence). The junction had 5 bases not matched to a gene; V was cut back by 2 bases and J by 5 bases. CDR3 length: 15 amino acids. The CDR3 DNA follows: TGTGCCAGTAGTATAACCAGGGGGCGAGATCAGCCCCAGCATTTT. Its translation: CASSITRGRDQPQHF. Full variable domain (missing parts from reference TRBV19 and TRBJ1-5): DGGITQSPKYLFRKEGQNVTLSCEQNLNHDAMYWYRQDPGQGLRLIYYSQIVNDFQKGDIAEGYSVSREKKESFPLTVTSAQKNPTAFYLCASSITRGRDQPQHFGDGTRLSIL.

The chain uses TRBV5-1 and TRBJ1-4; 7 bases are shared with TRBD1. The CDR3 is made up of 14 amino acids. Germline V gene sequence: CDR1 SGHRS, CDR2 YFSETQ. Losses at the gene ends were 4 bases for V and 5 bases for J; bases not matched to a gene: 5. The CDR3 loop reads CASSPTGWNEKLFF. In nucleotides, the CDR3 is TGCGCCAGCAGCCCGACAGGGTGGAATGAAAAACTGTTTTTT.

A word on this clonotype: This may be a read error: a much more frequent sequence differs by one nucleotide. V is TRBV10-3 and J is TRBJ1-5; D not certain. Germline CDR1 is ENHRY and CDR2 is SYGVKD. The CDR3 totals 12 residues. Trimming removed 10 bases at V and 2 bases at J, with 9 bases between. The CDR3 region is CANGRGNQPQHF. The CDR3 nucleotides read TGTGCCAACGGACGGGGCAATCAGCCCCAGCATTTT.

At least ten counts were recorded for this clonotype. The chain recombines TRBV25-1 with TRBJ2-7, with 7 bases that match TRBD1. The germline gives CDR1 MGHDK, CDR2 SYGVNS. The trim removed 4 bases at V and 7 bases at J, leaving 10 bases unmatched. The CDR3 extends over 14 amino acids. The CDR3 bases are TGTGCCAGCAGTGGCAGGACAGGCGTTATGGAGCAGTACTTC. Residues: CASSGRTGVMEQYF.

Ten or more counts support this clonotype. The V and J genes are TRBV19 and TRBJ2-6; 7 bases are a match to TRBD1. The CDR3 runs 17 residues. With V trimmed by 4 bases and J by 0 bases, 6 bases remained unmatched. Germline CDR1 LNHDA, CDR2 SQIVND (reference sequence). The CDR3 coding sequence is TGTGCCAGTAGTACCGGGACAGACCGCTCTGGGGCCAACGTCCTGACTTTC. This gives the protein CASSTGTDRSGANVLTF.